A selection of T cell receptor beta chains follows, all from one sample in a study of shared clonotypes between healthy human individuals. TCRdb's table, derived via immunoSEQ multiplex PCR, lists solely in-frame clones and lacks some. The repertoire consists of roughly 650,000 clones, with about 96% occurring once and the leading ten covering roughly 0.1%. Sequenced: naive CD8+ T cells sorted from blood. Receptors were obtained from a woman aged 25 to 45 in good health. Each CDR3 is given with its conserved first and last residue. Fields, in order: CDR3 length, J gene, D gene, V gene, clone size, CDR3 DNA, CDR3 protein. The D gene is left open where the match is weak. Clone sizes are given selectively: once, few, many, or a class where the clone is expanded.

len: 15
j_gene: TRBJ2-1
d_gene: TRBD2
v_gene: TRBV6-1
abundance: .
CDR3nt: TGTGCCAGCAAACCTAGCGGGAGTAGTTACAATGAGCAGTTCTTC
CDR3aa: CASKPSGSSYNEQFF

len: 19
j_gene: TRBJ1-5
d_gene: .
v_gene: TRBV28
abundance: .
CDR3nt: TGTGCCAGCAGTCCTCCCCCCTTAGAGAGAGCGTTAGCAAATCAGCCCCAGCATTTT
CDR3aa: CASSPPPLERALANQPQHF

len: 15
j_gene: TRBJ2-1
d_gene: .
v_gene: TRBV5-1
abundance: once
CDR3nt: TGCGCCAGCAGAATCGTGGGGGGTCCATGGAATGAGCAGTTCTTC
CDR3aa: CASRIVGGPWNEQFF

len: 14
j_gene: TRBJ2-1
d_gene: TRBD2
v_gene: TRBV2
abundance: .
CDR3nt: TGTGCCAGCAGTGATGAGACTAGCGGGAATGAGCAGTTCTTC
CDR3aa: CASSDETSGNEQFF

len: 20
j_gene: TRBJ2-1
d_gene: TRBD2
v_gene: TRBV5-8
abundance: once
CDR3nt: TGTGCCAGCAGCCTGGGGACTAGCGGTGACCTCCTGAGCTCCTACAATGAGCAGTTCTTC
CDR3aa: CASSLGTSGDLLSSYNEQFF

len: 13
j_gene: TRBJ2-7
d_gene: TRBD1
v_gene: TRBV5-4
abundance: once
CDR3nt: TGTGCCAGCAGCTCCTCAGGGGGAGCGCGACAGTACTTC
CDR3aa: CASSSSGGARQYF

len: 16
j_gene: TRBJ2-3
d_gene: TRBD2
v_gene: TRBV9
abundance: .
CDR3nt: TGTGCCAGCAGCGTAGAGTTTAGCGGGAGCACAGATACGCAGTATTTT
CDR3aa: CASSVEFSGSTDTQYF

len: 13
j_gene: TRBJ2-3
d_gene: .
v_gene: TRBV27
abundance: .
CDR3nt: TGTGCCAGCAGTCGGACGACGGGGGATACGCAGTATTTT
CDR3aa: CASSRTTGDTQYF

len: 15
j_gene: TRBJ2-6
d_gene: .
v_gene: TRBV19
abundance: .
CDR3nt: TGTGCCAGTAGTATATCCGAGACTGGGGCCAACGTCCTGACTTTC
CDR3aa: CASSISETGANVLTF

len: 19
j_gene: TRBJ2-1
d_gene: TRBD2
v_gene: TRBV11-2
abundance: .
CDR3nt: TGTGCCAGCAGCTTAGAGGCTGGGCGAGCGGGGAGCTCCTACAATGAGCAGTTCTTC
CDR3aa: CASSLEAGRAGSSYNEQFF

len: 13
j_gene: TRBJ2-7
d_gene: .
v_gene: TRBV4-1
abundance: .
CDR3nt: TGCGCCAGCAGCCAAGACAGGCTCTACGAGCAGTACTTC
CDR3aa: CASSQDRLYEQYF

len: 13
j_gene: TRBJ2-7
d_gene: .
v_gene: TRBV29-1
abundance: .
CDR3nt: TGCAGCGTTGAAGGGCAGGGGAACTACGAGCAGTACTTC
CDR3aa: CSVEGQGNYEQYF

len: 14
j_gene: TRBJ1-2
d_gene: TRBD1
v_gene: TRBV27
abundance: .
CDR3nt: TGTGCCAGCAGTTTAACCGGGACAGGGTATGGCTACACCTTC
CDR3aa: CASSLTGTGYGYTF

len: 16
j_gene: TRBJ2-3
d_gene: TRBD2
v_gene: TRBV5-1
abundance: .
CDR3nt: TGCGCCAGCAGCCTCACCGGGACTAGCGACACAGATACGCAGTATTTT
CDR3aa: CASSLTGTSDTDTQYF

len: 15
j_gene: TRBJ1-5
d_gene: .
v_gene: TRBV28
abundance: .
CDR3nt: TGTGCCAGCAGTTTACCGGACAGCTACAATCAGCCCCAGCATTTT
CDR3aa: CASSLPDSYNQPQHF

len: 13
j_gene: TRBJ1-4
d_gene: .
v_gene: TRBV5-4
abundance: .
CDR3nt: TGTGCCAGCAGCTTGGAAGCGGATGAAAAACTGTTTTTT
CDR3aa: CASSLEADEKLFF

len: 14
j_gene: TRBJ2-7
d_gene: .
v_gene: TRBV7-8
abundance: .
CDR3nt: TGTGCCAGCAGCTTAGTGGATAGGCGTGGCGAGCAGTACTTC
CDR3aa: CASSLVDRRGEQYF